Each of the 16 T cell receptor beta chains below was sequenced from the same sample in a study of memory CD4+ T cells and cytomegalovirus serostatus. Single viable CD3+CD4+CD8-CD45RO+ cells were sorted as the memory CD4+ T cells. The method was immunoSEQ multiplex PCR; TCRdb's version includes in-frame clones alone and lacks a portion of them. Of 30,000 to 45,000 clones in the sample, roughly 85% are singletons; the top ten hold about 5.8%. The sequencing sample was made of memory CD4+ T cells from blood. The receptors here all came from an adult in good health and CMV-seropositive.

CDR3 in DNA: TGTGCCAGCGGGGCACAGCCGAACACTGAAGCTTTCTTT. Residues: CASGAQPNTEAFF. The chain has TRBV6-1 and TRBJ1-1, with D possibly TRBD1 on 5 matching bases. Per the germline V gene, CDR1 is MNHNS and CDR2 is SASEGT. The CDR3 consists of 13 residues. Trimming took 8 bases from V and 1 from J, leaving 11 bases between them.

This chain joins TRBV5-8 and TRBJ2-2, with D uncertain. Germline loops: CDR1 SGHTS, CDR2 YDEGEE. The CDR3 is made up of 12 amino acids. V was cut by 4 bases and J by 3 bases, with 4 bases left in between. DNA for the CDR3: TGTGCCAGCAGCCCCTACACCGGGGAGCTGTTTTTT. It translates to CASSPYTGELFF.

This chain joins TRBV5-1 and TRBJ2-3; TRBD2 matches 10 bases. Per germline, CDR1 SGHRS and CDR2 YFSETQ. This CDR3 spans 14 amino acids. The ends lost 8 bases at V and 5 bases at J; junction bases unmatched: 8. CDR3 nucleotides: TGCGCCAGTAAGCGGGAGGGCCGCGGAGATACGCAGTATTTT. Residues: CASKREGRGDTQYF.

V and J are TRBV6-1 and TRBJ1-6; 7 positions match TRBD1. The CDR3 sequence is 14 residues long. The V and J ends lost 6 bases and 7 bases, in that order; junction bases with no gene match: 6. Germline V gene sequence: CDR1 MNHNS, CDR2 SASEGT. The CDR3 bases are TGTGCCAGCAGAACAGCGGGACAGAATTCACCCCTCCACTTT. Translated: CASRTAGQNSPLHF.

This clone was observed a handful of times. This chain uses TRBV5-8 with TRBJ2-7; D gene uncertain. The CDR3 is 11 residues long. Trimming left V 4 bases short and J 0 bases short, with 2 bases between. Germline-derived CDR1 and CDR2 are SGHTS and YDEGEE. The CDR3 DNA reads TGTGCCAGCAGCCACTCCTACGAGCAGTACTTC. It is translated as CASSHSYEQYF.

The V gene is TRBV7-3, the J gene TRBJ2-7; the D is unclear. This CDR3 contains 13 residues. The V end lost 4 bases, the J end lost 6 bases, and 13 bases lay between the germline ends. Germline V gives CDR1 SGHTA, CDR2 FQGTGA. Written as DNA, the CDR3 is TGTGCCAGCAGCTCCGCCCCGCGTTCCGAGCAGTACTTC. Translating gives CASSSAPRSEQYF.

CDR3 loop: CASSFTRPSGNTIYF. The DNA for the CDR3 is TGTGCCAGCAGCTTTACAAGGCCCTCTGGAAACACCATATATTTT. The chain combines TRBV5-6 with TRBJ1-3; D is ambiguous. Germline V gene sequence: CDR1 SGHDT, CDR2 YYEEEE. Trimming cost V 2 bases and J 0 bases, with 9 bases left between them. This CDR3 has 15 residues.

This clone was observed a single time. The DNA for the CDR3 is TGTGCCAGCTCCCGAGGACAGAGTAATTCACCCCTCCACTTT. This sequence encodes CASSRGQSNSPLHF. The J gene is TRBJ1-6, the V gene TRBV18; a possible D gene is TRBD1 (6 bases). The CDR3 has 14 amino acids. V was shortened by 6 bases and J by 6 bases, with 12 bases between the two germline ends. Per germline, CDR1 KGHSH and CDR2 LQKENI.

CDR3 amino acids: CASSARETQYF. In DNA, the CDR3 is TGTGCCAGCAGTGCGAGAGAGACCCAGTACTTC. The J gene is TRBJ2-5, the V gene TRBV25-1; D is ambiguous. The CDR3 is 11 residues long. Deletions cut 4 bases from V and 4 bases from J, with 4 bases between. Germline V lookup: CDR1 MGHDK, CDR2 SYGVNS.

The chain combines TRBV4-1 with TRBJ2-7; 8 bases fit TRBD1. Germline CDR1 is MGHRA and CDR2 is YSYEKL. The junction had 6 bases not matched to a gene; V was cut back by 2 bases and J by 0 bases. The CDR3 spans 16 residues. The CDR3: CASSQPDRGFSYEQYF. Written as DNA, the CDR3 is TGCGCCAGCAGCCAACCCGACAGGGGCTTCTCCTACGAGCAGTACTTC.

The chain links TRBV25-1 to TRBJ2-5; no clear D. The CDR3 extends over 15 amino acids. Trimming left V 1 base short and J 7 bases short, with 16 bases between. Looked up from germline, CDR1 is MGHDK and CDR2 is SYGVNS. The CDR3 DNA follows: TGTGCCAGCAGTGAATGGTCCTCGGTAGAGACGACCCAGTACTTC. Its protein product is CASSEWSSVETTQYF.

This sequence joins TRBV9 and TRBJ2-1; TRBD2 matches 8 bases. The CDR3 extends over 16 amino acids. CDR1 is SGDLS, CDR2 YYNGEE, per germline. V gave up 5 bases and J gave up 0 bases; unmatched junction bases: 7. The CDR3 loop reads CASSVIAGFSYNEQFF. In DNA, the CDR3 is TGTGCCAGCAGTGTCATAGCGGGGTTCTCCTACAATGAGCAGTTCTTC.

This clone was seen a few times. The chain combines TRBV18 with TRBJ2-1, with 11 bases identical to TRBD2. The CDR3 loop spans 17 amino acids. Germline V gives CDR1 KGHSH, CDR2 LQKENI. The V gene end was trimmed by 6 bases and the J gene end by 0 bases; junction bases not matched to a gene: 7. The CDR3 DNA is TGTGCCAGCTCGCCGACTAGCGGGGCGAGCTCCTACAATGAGCAGTTCTTC. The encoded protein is CASSPTSGASSYNEQFF. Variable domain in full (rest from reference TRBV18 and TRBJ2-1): NAGVMQNPRHLVRRRGQEARLRCSPMKGHSHVYWYRQLPEEGLKFMVYLQKENIIDESGMPKERFSAEFPKEGPSILRIQQVVRGDSAAYFCASSPTSGASSYNEQFFGPGTRLTVL.

CDR3: CASSVPASGGVSYEQYF. In nucleotides, the CDR3 is TGTGCCAGCAGTGTCCCGGCTAGCGGGGGGGTCTCCTACGAGCAGTACTTC. This rearrangement joins TRBV6-1 to TRBJ2-7; 12 bases are shared with TRBD2. The trim removed 4 bases at V and 0 bases at J, leaving 7 bases unmatched. The CDR3 length is 17 residues. CDR1 is MNHNS and CDR2 is SASEGT in the germline V gene.

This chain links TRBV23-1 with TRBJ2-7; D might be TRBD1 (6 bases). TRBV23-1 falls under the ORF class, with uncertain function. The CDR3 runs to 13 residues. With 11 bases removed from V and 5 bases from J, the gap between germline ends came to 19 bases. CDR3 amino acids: CADRTERVHEQYF. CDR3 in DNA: TGCGCCGACCGGACAGAGAGGGTCCACGAGCAGTACTTC.

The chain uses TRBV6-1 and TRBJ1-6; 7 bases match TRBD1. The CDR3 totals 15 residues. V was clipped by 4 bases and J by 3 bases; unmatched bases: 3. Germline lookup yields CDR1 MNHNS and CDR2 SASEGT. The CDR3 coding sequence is TGTGCCAGCAGTGCGCGGGACAGCTATAATTCACCCCTCCACTTT. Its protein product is CASSARDSYNSPLHF.